The clone carrying this TCR beta chain was recorded a few times. Its antigen is as yet unknown. The data belong to a study of regulatory T cells in long-lasting Graves disease. Findings of the study overall: Persistent Graves' patients showed less TCR diversity than newly diagnosed ones.

CDR3-region Arm-PCR and iRepertoire HTBI primers produced the TCR beta libraries. TCRdb reanalysed the multiplex PCR reads using MiXCR and keeps one entry per CDR3 protein. The sample holds 450,000 or so distinct CDR3 sequences, roughly 20% seen once. The V gene lost 1 base and the J gene lost 2 bases, with 9 bases spanning the gap. The V gene's germline CDR1 is MGHRA and CDR2 YSYEKL. This CDR3 spans 14 amino acids. Described time point: persistent/refractory GD, antithyroid drugs over 5 years with positive TRAb. RNA isolated from PBMCs was used to make the TCR library. The specimen comprised peripheral blood mononuclear cells (PBMCs), sampled when the disease was refractory, from a patient treated with antithyroid drugs. The chain is built from TRBV4-1 and TRBJ2-7, with D perhaps matching TRBD1 (5 bases). The TCR sequence derives from a female donor with Graves disease. The CDR3: CASSQGWGTYEQYF. The CDR3 coding sequence is TGCGCCAGCAGCCAAGGGTGGGGCACCTACGAGCAGTACTTC.